The T cell receptor beta chain described here comes from a study of siplizumab effects on memory and regulatory T cells. Only in-frame clones appear in the TCRdb table, and some are missing; sequencing was by immunoSEQ multiplex PCR. This table has almost 15,000 clones, 40% to 45% appearing once. In the case of this clone: Antigen: not known.

The V gene lost 4 bases and the J gene lost 5 bases, with 21 bases spanning the gap. This CDR3 contains 18 residues. Researchers cocultured the mixed lymphocyte reaction cells at 37°C for under 7 days. The material sequenced was CFSE-low (dividing) CD4+ T cells sorted from an allogeneic mixed lymphocyte reaction. The V and J genes are TRBV7-1 and TRBJ2-6, with a tentative D call TRBD1 (5 bases). TRBV7-1 is labeled an ORF, and its function is uncertain. The clonotype originates from a human donor in good health; the cells came from an allogeneic mixed lymphocyte reaction. Some clones in this sample may be carry-over from other donors' samples. The CDR3 region is CASSLLERGQSRANVLTF. CDR3 DNA: TGTGCCAGCAGCTTGCTGGAACGAGGACAAAGTCGGGCCAACGTCCTGACTTTC.